This T cell receptor beta chain comes out of a study of blood T cell repertoires in COVID-19. The repertoire was sequenced with immunoSEQ multiplex PCR; TCRdb's copy has only in-frame clones and lacks some. The sample carries approximately 470,000 clones, over 75% recorded once. This CDR3 has 10 residues. Germline CDR1 and CDR2: MNHEY and SVGAGI. Comments on this clone: The junction shows a germline mismatch at one end, possibly a read error.

The clonotype was recovered from a human donor in a cohort sampled during active COVID-19. This chain links TRBV6-5 with TRBJ1-1; no reliable D call. The specimen sequenced was peripheral blood. CDR3 amino acids: CAGFDTEAFF. In DNA, the CDR3 is TGTGCCGGGTTCGACACCGAAGCTTTCTTT.